Below, one T cell receptor (beta chain) is given with its context. From germline, CDR1 is SGHAT and CDR2 FQNNGV. This CDR3 has 13 residues. V was shortened by 5 bases and J by 5 bases, with 10 bases between the two germline ends. Data came from immunoSEQ multiplex PCR; TCRdb stores just in-frame clones and leaves some out. The repertoire holds some 77,000 clones, with about 88% as singletons. This entry belongs to a study of control samples from healthy donors and cancer patients. This sequence joins TRBV11-2 and TRBJ2-1, with D perhaps TRBD1 or TRBD2 (5 bases each). Sequenced material: blood. The receptor's source is a woman aged 60-70 years in good health. CDR3 nucleotide sequence: TGTGCCAGCAGCCTGGGACGGAACAATGAGCAGTTCTTC. Translation: CASSLGRNNEQFF.